This entry features one T cell receptor (beta chain) sequence. The data are from a study of molecular identifiers for immune sequencing clone quantification. Sequencing libraries of naive CD8 cells derived from roughly 20,000 to 1,000,000 sorted cells with 10%, 30% or 50% RNA. TCRdb reprocessed the PCR reads via MiXCR and lists one record per CDR3 protein. This table holds a few hundred thousand distinct CDR3 sequences, 20% to 25% found once. The junction had 11 bases not matched to a gene; V was cut back by 4 bases and J by 2 bases. This CDR3 is built from 17 residues. From germline, CDR1 is SEHNR and CDR2 FQNEAQ (reference sequence).

The sequenced sample consisted of naive CD8+ T cells from blood, with Jurkat cell RNA spiked in. The subset: FACS-sorted CD8+CD4-CCR7+CD45RA+ naive T cells. The TCR sequence derives from a human donor in good health. Some libraries in this study had Jurkat cell RNA spiked in. This rearrangement joins TRBV7-9 to TRBJ2-1; 7 bases agree with TRBD1. CDR3 DNA: TGTGCCAGCAGCTCCAACAGAGGGACAGTCCCCTACAATGAGCAGTTCTTC. Amino acids: CASSSNRGTVPYNEQFF. The entire variable domain, with the rest obtained from reference TRBV7-9 and TRBJ2-1, is as follows: DTGVSQNPRHKITKRGQNVTFRCDPISEHNRLYWYRQTLGQGPEFLTYFQNEAQLEKSRLLSDRFSAERPKGSFSTLEIQRTEQGDSAMYLCASSSNRGTVPYNEQFFGPGTRLTVL.